This T cell receptor beta chain was identified during a study of CD8 T cells in Susac syndrome. Study-wide results and limits: A relatively small number of individuals underwent TCR sequencing and HLA analysis.

The TEMRA cells underwent FACS enrichment, while the CD8+ and CD4+ T cells underwent negative isolation. In germline, CDR1 is MNHNY, CDR2 SVGAGI (reference sequence). The CDR3 spans 14 residues. V was shortened by 7 bases and J by 5 bases, with 18 bases between the two germline ends. A quantity of about 0.45 to 1 ug RNA underwent reverse transcription using random hexamers. TCR beta CDR3 was amplified by immunoSEQ covering 54 Vbeta and 13 Jbeta. TCRdb passed the immunoSEQ multiplex PCR reads through MiXCR, listing each CDR3 protein once. The table shows approximately 100,000 distinct CDR3 sequences, with about 96% occurring only once. Only one count was recorded for this clonotype. Its specificity is unknown.

V and J are TRBV6-6 and TRBJ2-7; D perhaps matches TRBD1 (6 bases). The TCR originated in a human donor in good health. Sequencing used CD4+ T cells from PBMCs. The CDR3 here is CASTTNSHRDEQYF. The CDR3 bases are TGTGCCAGCACCACGAACTCACACAGGGACGAGCAGTACTTC.